This T cell receptor (beta chain) is from a study of Ad26.COV2.S vaccination and SARS-CoV-2 variants. Study overall: In the COV1001 trial, the donor was in the Ad26.COV2.S arm. Ad26.COV2.S, an intramuscular injection, was given once or twice 56 days apart.

The method was immunoSEQ multiplex PCR; TCRdb's version includes in-frame clones alone and lacks a portion of them. The sample has more than 250,000 clones; around 87% are singletons. Germline V gives CDR1 SGHVS, CDR2 FQNEAQ. This CDR3 is built from 15 residues. Trimming took 6 bases from V and 7 from J; bases not matched to a gene: 7. Specified treatment: roughly 18 received Ad26.COV2.S at low or high dose, single or two shots; 5 received placebo; per-sample allocation not given. Sample collection was performed on day 63 after the first vaccine or placebo injection. This person who donated was an adult of 18-55 years in Boston.

This sequence was found in a person aged 18 to 59 who received the Ad26.COV2.S COVID-19 vaccine or a placebo. The sample was peripheral blood, taken in a trial of Ad26.COV2.S vaccine versus placebo. The chain links TRBV7-8 to TRBJ2-2; 11 bases are a match to TRBD1. DNA of the CDR3: TGTGCCAGCAGAGACGGACAGGGGGCTTTCGGGGAGCTGTTTTTT. Translation gives CASRDGQGAFGELFF.